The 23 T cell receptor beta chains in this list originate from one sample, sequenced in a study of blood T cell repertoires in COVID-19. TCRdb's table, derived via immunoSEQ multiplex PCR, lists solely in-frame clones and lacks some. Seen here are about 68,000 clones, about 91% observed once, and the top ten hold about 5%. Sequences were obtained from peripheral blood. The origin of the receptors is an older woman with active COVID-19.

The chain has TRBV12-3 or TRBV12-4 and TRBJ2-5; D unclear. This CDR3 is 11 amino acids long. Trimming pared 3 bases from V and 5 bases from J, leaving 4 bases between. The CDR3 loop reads CASSFLETQYF. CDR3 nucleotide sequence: TGTGCCAGCAGTTTCTTGGAGACCCAGTACTTC.

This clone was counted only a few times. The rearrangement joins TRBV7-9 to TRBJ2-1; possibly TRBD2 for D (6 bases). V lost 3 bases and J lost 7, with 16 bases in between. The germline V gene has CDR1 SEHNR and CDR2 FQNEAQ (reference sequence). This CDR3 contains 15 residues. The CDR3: CASSLLRRAGNEQFF. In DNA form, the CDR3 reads TGTGCCAGCAGCTTGTTAAGAAGGGCGGGGAATGAGCAGTTCTTC.

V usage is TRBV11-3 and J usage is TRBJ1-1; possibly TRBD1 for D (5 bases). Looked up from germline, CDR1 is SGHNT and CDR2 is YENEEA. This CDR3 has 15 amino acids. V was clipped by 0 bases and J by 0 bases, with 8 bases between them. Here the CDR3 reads CASSLESGLNTEAFF. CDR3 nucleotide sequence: TGTGCCAGCAGCTTAGAATCAGGGTTGAACACTGAAGCTTTCTTT.

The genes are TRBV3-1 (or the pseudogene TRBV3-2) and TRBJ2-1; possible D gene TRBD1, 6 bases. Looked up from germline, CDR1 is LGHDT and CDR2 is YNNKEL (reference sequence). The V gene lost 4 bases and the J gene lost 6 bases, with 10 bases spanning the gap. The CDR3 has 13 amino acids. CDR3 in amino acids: CASSPQTGNEQFF. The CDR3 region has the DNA TGTGCCAGCAGCCCTCAGACAGGCAATGAGCAGTTCTTC.

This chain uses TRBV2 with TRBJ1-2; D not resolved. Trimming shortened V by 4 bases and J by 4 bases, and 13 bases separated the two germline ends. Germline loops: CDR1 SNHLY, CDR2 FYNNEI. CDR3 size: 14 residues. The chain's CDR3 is CASSAPGIFYGYTF. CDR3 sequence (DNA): TGTGCCAGCAGTGCCCCAGGAATATTCTATGGCTACACCTTC.

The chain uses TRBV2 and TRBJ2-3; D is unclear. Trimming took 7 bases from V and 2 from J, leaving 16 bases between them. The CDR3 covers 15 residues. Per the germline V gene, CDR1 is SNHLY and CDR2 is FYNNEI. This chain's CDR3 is CASTGGASPTDTQYF. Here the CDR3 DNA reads TGTGCCAGCACTGGCGGAGCCTCTCCCACAGATACGCAGTATTTT.

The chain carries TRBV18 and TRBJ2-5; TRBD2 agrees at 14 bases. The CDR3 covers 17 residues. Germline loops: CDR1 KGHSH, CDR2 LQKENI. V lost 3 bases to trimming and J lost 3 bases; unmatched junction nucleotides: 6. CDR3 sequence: CASSPRGGLAGEETQYF. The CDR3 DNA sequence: TGTGCCAGCTCACCGCGGGGGGGACTAGCGGGAGAAGAGACCCAGTACTTC.

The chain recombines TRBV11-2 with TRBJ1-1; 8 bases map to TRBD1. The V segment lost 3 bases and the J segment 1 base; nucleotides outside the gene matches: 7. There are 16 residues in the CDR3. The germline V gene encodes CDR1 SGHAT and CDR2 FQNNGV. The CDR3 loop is CASSFGQGITNTEAFF. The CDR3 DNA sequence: TGTGCCAGCAGCTTTGGACAGGGTATAACGAACACTGAAGCTTTCTTT.

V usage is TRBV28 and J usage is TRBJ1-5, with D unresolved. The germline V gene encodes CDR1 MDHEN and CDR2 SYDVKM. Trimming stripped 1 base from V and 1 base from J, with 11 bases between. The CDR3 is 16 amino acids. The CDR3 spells CASSLFGVRSNQPQHF. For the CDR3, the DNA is TGTGCCAGCAGTTTATTCGGGGTGCGGAGCAATCAGCCCCAGCATTTT. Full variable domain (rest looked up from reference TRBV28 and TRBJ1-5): DVKVTQSSRYLVKRTGEKVFLECVQDMDHENMFWYRQDPGLGLRLIYFSYDVKMKEKGDIPEGYSVSREKKERFSLILESASTNQTSMYLCASSLFGVRSNQPQHFGDGTRLSIL.

The CDR3 loop is CASSYRGSGDNEQFF. The CDR3 DNA reads TGTGCCAGCAGTTACAGGGGTAGCGGGGACAATGAGCAGTTCTTC. J is TRBJ2-1 and V is TRBV6-5; 8 nucleotides align to TRBD2. V lost 2 bases, J lost 5 bases, and 5 bases stayed unmatched. The CDR3 is 15 residues long. Germline V gene lookup returns CDR1 MNHEY and CDR2 SVGAGI.

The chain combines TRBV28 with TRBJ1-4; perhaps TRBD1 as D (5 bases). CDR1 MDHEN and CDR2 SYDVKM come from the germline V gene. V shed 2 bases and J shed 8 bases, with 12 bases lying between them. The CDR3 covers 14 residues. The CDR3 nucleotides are TGTGCCAGCAGTTTAAGCGGGGCGGGGGAAAAACTGTTTTTT. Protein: CASSLSGAGEKLFF.

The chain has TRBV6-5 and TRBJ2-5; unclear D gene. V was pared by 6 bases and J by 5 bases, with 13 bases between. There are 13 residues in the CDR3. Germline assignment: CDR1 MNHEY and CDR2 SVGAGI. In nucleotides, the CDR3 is TGTGCCAGCAGCCCCAGATTTGGTGAGACCCAGTACTTC. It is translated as CASSPRFGETQYF.

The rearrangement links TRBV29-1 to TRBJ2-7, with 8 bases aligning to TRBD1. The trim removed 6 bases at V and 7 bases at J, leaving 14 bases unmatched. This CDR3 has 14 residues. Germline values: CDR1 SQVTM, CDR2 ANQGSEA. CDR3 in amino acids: CSVARGRLAGEQYF. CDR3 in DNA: TGCAGCGTCGCCAGGGGGCGCCTGGCGGGGGAGCAGTACTTC.

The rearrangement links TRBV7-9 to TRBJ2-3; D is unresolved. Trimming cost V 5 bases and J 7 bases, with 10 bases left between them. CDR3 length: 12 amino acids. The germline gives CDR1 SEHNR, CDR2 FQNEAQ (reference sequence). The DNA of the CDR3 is TGTGCCAGCAGCGTCACAGAGAATACGCAGTATTTT. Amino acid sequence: CASSVTENTQYF.

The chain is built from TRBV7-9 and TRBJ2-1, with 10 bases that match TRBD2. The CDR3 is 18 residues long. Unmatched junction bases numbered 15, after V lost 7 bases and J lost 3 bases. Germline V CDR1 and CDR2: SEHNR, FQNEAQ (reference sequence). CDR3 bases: TGTGCCAGCAACTCCGGGACTAGCGATGGTCCCCGCTACAATGAGCAGTTCTTC. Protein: CASNSGTSDGPRYNEQFF.

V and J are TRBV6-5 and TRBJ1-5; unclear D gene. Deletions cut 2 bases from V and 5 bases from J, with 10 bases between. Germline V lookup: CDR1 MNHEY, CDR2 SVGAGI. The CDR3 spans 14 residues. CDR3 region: CASSYHPGYQPQHF. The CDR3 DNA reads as TGTGCCAGCAGTTACCATCCCGGGTATCAGCCCCAGCATTTT.

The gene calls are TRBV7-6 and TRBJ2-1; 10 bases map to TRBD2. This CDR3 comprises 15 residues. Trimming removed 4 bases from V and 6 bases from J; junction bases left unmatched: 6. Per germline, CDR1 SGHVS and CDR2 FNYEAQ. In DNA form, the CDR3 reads TGTGCCAGCAGCTCTACTAGCGGGATGGGCAATGAGCAGTTCTTC. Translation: CASSSTSGMGNEQFF.

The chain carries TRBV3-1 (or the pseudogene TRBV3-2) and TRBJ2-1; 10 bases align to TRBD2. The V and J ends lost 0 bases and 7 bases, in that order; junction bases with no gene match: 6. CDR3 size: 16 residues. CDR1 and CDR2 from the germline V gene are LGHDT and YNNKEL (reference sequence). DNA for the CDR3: TGTGCCAGCAGCCAAGAAGCGGGAGGGCCGCGGAATGAGCAGTTCTTC. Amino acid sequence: CASSQEAGGPRNEQFF.

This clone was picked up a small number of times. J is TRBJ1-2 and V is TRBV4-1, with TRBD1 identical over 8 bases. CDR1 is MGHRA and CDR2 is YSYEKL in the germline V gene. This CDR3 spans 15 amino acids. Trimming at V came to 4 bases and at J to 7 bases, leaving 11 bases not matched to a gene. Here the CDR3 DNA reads TGCGCCAGCAGCCTAGATTCCAGGGGGCTGAGTGGCTACACCTTC. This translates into CASSLDSRGLSGYTF.

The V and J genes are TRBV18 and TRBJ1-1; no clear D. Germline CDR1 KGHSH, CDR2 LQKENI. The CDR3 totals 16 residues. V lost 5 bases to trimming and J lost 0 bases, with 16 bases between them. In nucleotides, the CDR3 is TGTGCCAGCTCATTTATCGGGGAACTGATGAACACTGAAGCTTTCTTT. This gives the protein CASSFIGELMNTEAFF.

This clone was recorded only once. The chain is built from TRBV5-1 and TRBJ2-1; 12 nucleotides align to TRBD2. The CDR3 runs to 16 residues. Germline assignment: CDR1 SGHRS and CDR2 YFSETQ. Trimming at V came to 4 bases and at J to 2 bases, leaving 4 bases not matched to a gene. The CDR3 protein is CASSPGLAGTYNEQFF. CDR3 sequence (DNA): TGCGCCAGCAGCCCGGGACTAGCGGGTACCTACAATGAGCAGTTCTTC.

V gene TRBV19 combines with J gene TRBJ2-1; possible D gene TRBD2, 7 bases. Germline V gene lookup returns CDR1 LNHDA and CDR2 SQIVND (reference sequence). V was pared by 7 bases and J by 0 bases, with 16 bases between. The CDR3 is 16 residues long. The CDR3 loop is CASTARGDNSYNEQFF. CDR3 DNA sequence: TGTGCCAGTACCGCCCGGGGGGACAACTCCTACAATGAGCAGTTCTTC. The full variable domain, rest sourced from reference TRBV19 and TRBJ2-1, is DGGITQSPKYLFRKEGQNVTLSCEQNLNHDAMYWYRQDPGQGLRLIYYSQIVNDFQKGDIAEGYSVSREKKESFPLTVTSAQKNPTAFYLCASTARGDNSYNEQFFGPGTRLTVL.

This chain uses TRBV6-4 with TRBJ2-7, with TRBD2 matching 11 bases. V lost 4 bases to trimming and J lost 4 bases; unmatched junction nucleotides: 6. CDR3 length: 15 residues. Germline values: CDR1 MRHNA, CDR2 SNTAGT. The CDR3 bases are TGTGCCAGCAGTGCACTAGCGGGAGCTTCGTACGAGCAGTACTTC. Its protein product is CASSALAGASYEQYF.